The source of this T cell receptor (beta chain) is a study of cytomegalovirus exposure and HLA in healthy donors. Findings of the study overall: No immune exposure information besides CMV serostatus was available. There were several of the most significant clusters that appeared linked to common viral pathogens in a later analysis.

Comment on this clone: Its specificity is not known.

In the PCR, 60 Vbeta and 13 Jbeta primers were used. Profiled with immunoSEQ multiplex PCR; TCRdb holds only in-frame clones, not every one. Of about 120,000 clones in the sample, over 75% were seen once. The V gene end was trimmed by 3 bases and the J gene end by 5 bases; junction bases not matched to a gene: 12. Per germline, CDR1 LNHDA and CDR2 SQIVND (reference sequence). The CDR3 contains 17 residues. The sequence came from a man aged 40-49 years in good health and CMV-seropositive. The chain links TRBV19 to TRBJ2-3, with 9 bases matching TRBD2. Sequencing input: PBMCs. CDR3: CASSMSGLAGTRDTQYF. In DNA form, the CDR3 reads TGTGCCAGTAGTATGTCTGGGCTAGCGGGGACCAGAGATACGCAGTATTTT.